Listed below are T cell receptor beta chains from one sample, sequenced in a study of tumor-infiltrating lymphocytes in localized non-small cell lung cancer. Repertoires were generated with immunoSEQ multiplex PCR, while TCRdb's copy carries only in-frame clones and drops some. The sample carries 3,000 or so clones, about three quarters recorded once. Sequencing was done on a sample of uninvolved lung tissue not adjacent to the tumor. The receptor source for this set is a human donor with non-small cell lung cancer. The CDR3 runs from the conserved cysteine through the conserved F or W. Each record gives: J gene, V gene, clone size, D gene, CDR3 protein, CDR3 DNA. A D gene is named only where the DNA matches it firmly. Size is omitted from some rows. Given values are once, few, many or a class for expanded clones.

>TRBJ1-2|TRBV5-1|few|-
CASSLVQGGGYTF
TGCGCCAGCAGCTTGGTGCAGGGTGGAGGCTACACCTTC
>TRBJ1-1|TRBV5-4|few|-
CASRPGQTQNTEAFF
TGTGCCAGCAGACCTGGACAGACGCAGAACACTGAAGCTTTCTTT
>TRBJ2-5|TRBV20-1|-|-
CSARVGETQYF
TGCAGTGCTAGAGTTGGAGAGACCCAGTACTTC
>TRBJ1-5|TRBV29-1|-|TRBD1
CSVGTGSGPQHF
TGCAGCGTCGGGACAGGAAGTGGGCCCCAGCATTTT
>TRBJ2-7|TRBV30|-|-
CAWSPGVEQYF
TGTGCCTGGAGTCCAGGGGTCGAGCAGTACTTC
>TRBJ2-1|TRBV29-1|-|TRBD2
CSVERAGGSYNEQFF
TGCAGCGTCGAACGAGCGGGGGGCTCCTACAATGAGCAGTTCTTC
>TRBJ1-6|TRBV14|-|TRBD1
CASSHLTGNSPLHF
TGTGCCAGCAGCCACCTGACAGGGAATTCACCCCTCCACTTT
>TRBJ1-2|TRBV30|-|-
CAWTFGTNYGYTF
TGTGCCTGGACCTTTGGGACCAACTATGGCTACACCTTC
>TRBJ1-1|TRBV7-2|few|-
CASTIFPDREAFF
TGTGCCAGCACCATCTTCCCCGACAGGGAAGCTTTCTTT
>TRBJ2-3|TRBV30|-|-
CAWSGERPSTDTQYF
TGTGCCTGGAGTGGAGAACGGCCTAGCACAGATACGCAGTATTTT
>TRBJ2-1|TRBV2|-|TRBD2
CASSSLAGVKYNEQFF
TGTGCCAGCAGTTCTCTAGCGGGGGTTAAGTACAATGAGCAGTTCTTC
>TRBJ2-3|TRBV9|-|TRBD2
CASSVGPSGGTDTQYF
TGTGCCAGCAGCGTAGGGCCTAGCGGGGGCACAGATACGCAGTATTTT
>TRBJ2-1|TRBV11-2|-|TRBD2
CASSLASGRMEYNEQFF
TGTGCCAGCAGCTTAGCTAGCGGGAGGATGGAATACAATGAGCAGTTCTTC
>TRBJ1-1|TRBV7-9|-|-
CASSPRGQGWENTEAFF
TGTGCCAGCAGCCCCCGGGGGCAGGGATGGGAAAACACTGAAGCTTTCTTT
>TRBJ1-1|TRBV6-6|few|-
CASTHSQEGSITEAFF
TGTGCCAGCACTCACTCCCAGGAGGGGTCGATAACTGAAGCTTTCTTT
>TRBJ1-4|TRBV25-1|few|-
CASSAFGGGEKLFF
TGTGCCAGCAGTGCTTTCGGGGGAGGTGAAAAACTGTTTTTT